This record covers a single T cell receptor beta chain. Its specificity is not known. The data originate from a study of T cell repertoires in cytomegalovirus infection. Whole-study context: The authors relied on CMV epitopes, both recently identified HLA-C-restricted and well-studied HLA-B-restricted. In public TCR beta signatures, there were indications of both CMV infection and matching HLA type. Study observations and caveats: Summed public TCR beta family frequency identified CMV carriers bearing the relevant HLA.

The CDR3 spans 14 residues. Germline V lookup: CDR1 MNHEY, CDR2 SMNVEV (reference sequence). The V gene end was trimmed by 6 bases and the J gene end by 4 bases; junction bases not matched to a gene: 5. TCRdb called the reads again in MiXCR, with one record for every CDR3 protein. In the table there are approximately 770,000 distinct CDR3 sequences, almost 30% of which are singletons. The material sequenced was cultured CD8+ T cells from PBMCs, taken from culture after CMV antigen stimulation. The V gene is TRBV27, the J gene TRBJ2-5; TRBD1 matches 10 bases. This TCR was sampled from a human donor in good health (CMV status not recorded). Some clones in this sample may be carry-over from other donors' samples. The CDR3, as DNA: TGTGCCAGCAGGACAGGGGGCGAGGGAGAGACCCAGTACTTC. Its protein product is CASRTGGEGETQYF.